The clone carrying this T cell receptor (beta chain) was seen at least ten times. The antigen remains unidentified. The data were taken from a study of T cells in Graves' hyperthyroidism and ophthalmopathy. Broader study findings: Blood also contained most expanded thyroid clonotypes above 0.001.

CDR3 length: 14 residues. Unmatched junction bases numbered 7, after V lost 5 bases and J lost 6 bases. Germline V gene data show CDR1 as SGHTA and CDR2 as FQGNSA. Hyperthyroidism patients were newly diagnosed, had disease duration under 2 months, and were aged 18 to 65 years. Clinical symptoms, serum thyroxine and TRAb, thyroid ultrasound and orbital computed tomography were used for the diagnoses. Researchers amplified the TCR beta CDR3 regions from RNA transcripts. The study used the HTBI primer set for a first-round RT-PCR of the TCR CDR3. TCRdb re-called the multiplex PCR reads with MiXCR, one entry per CDR3 protein. Of roughly 200,000 distinct CDR3 sequences in the sample, roughly 18% were seen once.

Sequenced sample: blood. The gene calls are TRBV7-2 and TRBJ2-3; 8 bases agree with TRBD2. The origin of this receptor is a middle-aged man with Graves' hyperthyroidism. CDR3 sequence: CASSPRGGTDTQYF. As DNA, the CDR3 is TGTGCCAGCAGCCCTCGCGGGGGGACGGATACGCAGTATTTT.